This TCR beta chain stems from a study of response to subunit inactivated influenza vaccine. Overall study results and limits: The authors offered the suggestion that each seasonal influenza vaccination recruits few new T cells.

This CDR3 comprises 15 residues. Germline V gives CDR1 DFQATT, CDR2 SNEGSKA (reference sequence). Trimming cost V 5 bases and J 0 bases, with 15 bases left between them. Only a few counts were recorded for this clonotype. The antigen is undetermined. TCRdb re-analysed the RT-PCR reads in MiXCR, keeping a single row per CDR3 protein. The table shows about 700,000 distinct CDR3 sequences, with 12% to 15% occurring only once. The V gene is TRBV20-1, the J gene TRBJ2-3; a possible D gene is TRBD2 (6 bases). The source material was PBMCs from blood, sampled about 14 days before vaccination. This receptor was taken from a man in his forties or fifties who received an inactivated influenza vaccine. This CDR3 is CSAGKRVASTDTQYF. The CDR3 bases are TGCAGTGCTGGAAAGCGGGTTGCTAGCACAGATACGCAGTATTTT.